The rows below give T cell receptor beta chains drawn from one sample of a study of beta chain features in type 1 diabetes. The assay was immunoSEQ multiplex PCR, and TCRdb's table has in-frame clones only and misses some. Of about 340,000 clones detected, about 14% appear once; the ten largest clones hold roughly 0.016%. Sequenced sample: naive CD4+ T cells from blood. The receptors come from a woman aged 18 to 35 with type 1 diabetes. CDR3s include the opening cysteine and the closing phenylalanine or tryptophan. Each record gives: V gene, D gene, CDR3 protein. D genes are given only for firm matches.

TRBV6-6 | TRBD1 | CASSSPGQGHGYTF
TRBV5-4 | TRBD2 | CASSLRLAGEETQYF
TRBV5-4 | - | CASHRDGGEQYF
TRBV21-1 | - | CASSKGSTSGATDTQYF
TRBV18 | TRBD2 | CASSRTSGRAGSEQFF
TRBV14 | TRBD2 | CASSLTSGSYNEQFF
TRBV19 | - | CASSIGPDRRLRWANTEAFF
TRBV7-2 | - | CASSRTSTGELFF
TRBV5-1 | TRBD1 | CASRKQGAIGDIQYF
TRBV30 | - | CASNRVTNTGELFF
TRBV28 | TRBD1 | CASIPGQVRQPQHF
TRBV15 | TRBD1 | CATSRGGTGWIEAFF
TRBV5-8 | TRBD1 | CASRGTGGSGQPQHF
TRBV2 | TRBD1 | CASSEQGDWETQYF
TRBV2 | TRBD1 | CASSDDRGGTQYF
TRBV19 | - | CASSIVGSYGYTF
TRBV6-5 | - | CASSSRGSGYTF
TRBV4-2 | - | CASSQQRGQPQHF
TRBV6-5 | - | CASSYDRVPNTGELFF
TRBV28 | - | CASSLGLFNQPQHF
TRBV28 | TRBD1 | CASSSFGDRFRQYEQFF
TRBV6-5 | TRBD2 | CATRGAGGFADTQYF
TRBV11-2 | - | CASSLDLTGELFF
TRBV7-2 | TRBD2 | CASSRLAGRSDTQYF
TRBV18 | - | CASSPPGGYGYTF
TRBV7-2 | TRBD1 | CASSSGAGRGAYGYTF
TRBV5-1 | - | CASGGGAETQYF
TRBV7-3 | TRBD1 | CASSLGTGAGEQYF
TRBV20-1 | - | CSARVMETQYF
TRBV2 | TRBD2 | CASSEKRVAGDNEQFF
TRBV7-2 | TRBD1 | CASSLQGARETQYF
TRBV9 | - | CASSPIQGTYGYTF